This entry lists 24 T cell receptor beta chains sequenced from one sample in a study of T cells in Graves' hyperthyroidism and ophthalmopathy (dated by TCRdb to the late 2010s). The library came from multiplex PCR. Sequencing took place on an Illumina HiSeq 2000. The TCR beta CDR3 regions were amplified from the RNA transcripts. A first-round RT-PCR of the TCR CDR3 used the HTBI primer set with the Qiagen OneStep RT-PCR kit. TCRdb itself trimmed the public reads at Q25 with fastp, ran MiXCR and retained productive beta chains. Entries that share a CDR3 protein sequence are merged under the most common genes and DNA. This sample is represented by some 320,000 distinct CDR3 sequences; roughly 15% of them were singletons. Together, the top ten hold 34% of the sample. Source material: blood. Source of these receptors: a woman between 40 and 50 years old with Graves' ophthalmopathy.

The rearrangement links TRBV19 to TRBJ2-2; TRBD1 matches 11 bases. This CDR3 is built from 16 residues. In germline, CDR1 is LNHDA, CDR2 SQIVND (reference sequence). V shed 5 bases, J shed 2 bases, and the junction held 4 bases outside the gene matches. The CDR3 region has the DNA TGTGCCAGTAGTGCAGGACAGGGGGCCAACACCGGGGAGCTGTTTTTT. Its protein is CASSAGQGANTGELFF.

This clonotype was picked up many times. The chain recombines TRBV11-2 with TRBJ2-5, with D perhaps matching TRBD1 (7 bases). V shed 5 bases and J shed 7 bases, with 20 bases lying between them. From germline, CDR1 is SGHAT and CDR2 FQNNGV. This CDR3 region has 15 residues. The CDR3, as DNA: TGTGCCAGCAGCCCAGGACAGGTCAGGAGGGTGACCCAGTACTTC. It encodes CASSPGQVRRVTQYF.

This clonotype was detected ten times or more. The chain carries TRBV28 and TRBJ1-2; D is unclear. This CDR3 is 15 amino acids long. V was trimmed by 4 bases and J by 4 bases, leaving 16 bases between them. From germline, CDR1 is MDHEN and CDR2 SYDVKM. The CDR3, as DNA: TGTGCCAGCAGTTCCAGAGTCCCGCGTTCCTATGGCTACACCTTC. Translated: CASSSRVPRSYGYTF.

The chain has TRBV14 and TRBJ2-7; D remains ambiguous. The CDR3 spans 14 residues. V gave up 0 bases and J gave up 5 bases, with 11 bases separating them. Germline CDR1 and CDR2: SGHDN and FVKESK. The CDR3 coding sequence is TGTGCCAGCAGCCAAGATAGCCTTCTTGACGAGCAGTACTTC. This gives the protein CASSQDSLLDEQYF.

This clonotype was seen repeatedly, ten times or more. The rearrangement uses TRBV29-1 and TRBJ1-1; unclear D gene. Between the trimmed V and J ends, which lost 7 bases and 0 bases, there was a span of 6 bases. CDR3 length equals 11 residues. From germline, CDR1 is SQVTM and CDR2 ANQGSEA. The CDR3 protein is CSAAMNTEAFF. CDR3 in DNA: TGCAGCGCCGCCATGAACACTGAAGCTTTCTTT.

The sample holds many counts of this clonotype. The chain is built from TRBV7-9 and TRBJ2-7; 10 nucleotides agree with TRBD2. The CDR3 is 15 amino acids. With V trimmed by 4 bases and J by 6 bases, 9 bases remained unmatched. Germline assignment: CDR1 SEHNR and CDR2 FQNEAQ (reference sequence). The CDR3 nucleotides read TGTGCCAGCAGCTCTCGATCTAGCGGGAGTCCCGAGCAGTACTTC. Protein: CASSSRSSGSPEQYF.

This clonotype was recorded at least ten times. One end of the junction does not line up with germline, which may come from a read error. V gene TRBV20-1 combines with J gene TRBJ2-7; D is uncertain. This CDR3 has 12 amino acids. CDR1 and CDR2 (germline): DFQATT, SNEGSKA (reference sequence). Here the CDR3 reads CSATYYNYEHYF. The CDR3, as DNA: TGCAGTGCTACGTACTACAACTACGAGCATTACTTC.

Only a few counts were recorded for this clonotype. The genes are TRBV10-3 and TRBJ2-2, with 7 bases aligning to TRBD1. The V segment lost 5 bases and the J segment 3 bases; nucleotides outside the gene matches: 6. Germline lookup yields CDR1 ENHRY and CDR2 SYGVKD. The CDR3 runs 15 residues. CDR3 in DNA: TGTGCCATCAGTCTCGACAGGGCAGACACCGGGGAGCTGTTTTTT. Amino acids: CAISLDRADTGELFF.

The chain uses TRBV5-1 and TRBJ2-3, with D possibly matching TRBD2 (5 bases). CDR1 and CDR2 from the germline V gene are SGHRS and YFSETQ. Trimming left V 2 bases short and J 5 bases short, with 12 bases between. This CDR3 comprises 14 residues. The CDR3 sequence is CASSFTAGKDTQYF. The CDR3 coding sequence is TGCGCCAGCAGCTTCACGGCGGGTAAAGATACGCAGTATTTT.

This clonotype has at least ten counts. The V call is TRBV6-1, the J call TRBJ1-6, with D possibly matching TRBD1 (6 bases). Germline CDR1 and CDR2: MNHNS and SASEGT. V was shortened by 6 bases and J by 0 bases, with 9 bases between the two germline ends. The CDR3 loop spans 15 amino acids. CDR3 region: CASRTGSSYNSPLHF. CDR3 nucleotides: TGTGCCAGCAGAACAGGGAGCTCCTATAATTCACCCCTCCACTTT.

The chain recombines TRBV19 with TRBJ1-1; D is possibly TRBD1 (5 bases). Germline V gene lookup returns CDR1 LNHDA and CDR2 SQIVND (reference sequence). Trimming left V 7 bases short and J 6 bases short, with 15 bases between. The CDR3 has 13 residues. The CDR3 is CASKNRGFAEAFF. CDR3 DNA sequence: TGTGCCAGTAAGAATAGGGGCTTCGCTGAAGCTTTCTTT.

The sample holds many counts of this clonotype. The chain has TRBV6-1 and TRBJ2-1; a possible D gene is TRBD2 (5 bases). There are 15 residues in the CDR3. With 2 bases removed from V and 0 bases from J, the gap between germline ends came to 8 bases. Looked up from germline, CDR1 is MNHNS and CDR2 is SASEGT. The CDR3 region is CASSEMGSSYNEQFF. CDR3 in DNA: TGTGCCAGCAGTGAAATGGGGAGCTCCTACAATGAGCAGTTCTTC.

This clonotype was found many times. This chain links TRBV12-3 or TRBV12-4 with TRBJ2-3, with a weak D call TRBD2 (6 bases). V was trimmed by 4 bases and J by 0 bases, leaving 11 bases between them. The CDR3 is made up of 15 amino acids. This CDR3 reads CASSSGRGSTDTQYF. The CDR3 DNA sequence: TGTGCCAGCAGTTCGGGGCGGGGTAGCACAGATACGCAGTATTTT.

The chain has TRBV11-3 and TRBJ2-1; no reliable D call. This CDR3 contains 13 residues. Deletions cut 1 base from V and 12 bases from J, with 13 bases between. CDR1 is SGHNT and CDR2 is YENEEA in the germline V gene. The CDR3 region is CASSLVWHSGQFF. The CDR3 region has the DNA TGTGCCAGCAGCTTAGTATGGCATTCCGGGCAGTTCTTC.

To note about this clonotype: Without the conserved terminal phenylalanine or tryptophan, this CDR3 likely stems from a read error. The chain couples TRBV29-1 to TRBJ1-1; TRBD1 matches 7 bases. The V gene end was trimmed by 3 bases and the J gene end by 9 bases; junction bases not matched to a gene: 7. CDR1 is SQVTM and CDR2 is ANQGSEA in the germline V gene. The length of the CDR3 is 12 residues. CDR3 sequence: CSVELGGQKAFL. The CDR3 bases are TGCAGCGTTGAGTTGGGGGGACAGAAAGCTTTCCTT.

This chain joins TRBV12-3 or TRBV12-4 and TRBJ2-2, with 8 bases lining up with TRBD1. The CDR3 is 13 residues long. Germline trimming cut 10 bases from V and 4 bases from J; bases unmatched to any gene: 5. In nucleotides, the CDR3 is TGTGCCACCAAGGACAGGGCCACCGGGGAGCTGTTTTTT. Residues: CATKDRATGELFF.

This clonotype was seen more than once but under ten times. The CDR3 reads CASTTRNSGANVLTF. In nucleotides, the CDR3 is TGTGCCAGTACTACAAGGAACTCTGGGGCCAACGTCCTGACTTTC. V usage is TRBV19 and J usage is TRBJ2-6; no reliable D call. The CDR3 contains 15 residues. V gave up 7 bases and J gave up 0 bases, with 10 bases separating them. The germline gives CDR1 LNHDA, CDR2 SQIVND (reference sequence).

The J gene is TRBJ2-5, the V gene TRBV2, with D perhaps TRBD1 or TRBD2 (5 bases each). This CDR3 contains 15 residues. The germline CDR1 and CDR2 sequences are SNHLY and FYNNEI. Trimming removed 7 bases at V and 1 base at J, with 16 bases between. The CDR3, as DNA: TGTGCCAGCACCGCCCCGGGGCGGTCCCAAGAGACCCAGTACTTC. Protein product: CASTAPGRSQETQYF. Complete variable domain (other parts from reference TRBV2 and TRBJ2-5): EPEVTQTPSHQVTQMGQEVILRCVPISNHLYFYWYRQILGQKVEFLVSFYNNEISEKSEIFDDQFSVERPDGSNFTLKIRSTKLEDSAMYFCASTAPGRSQETQYFGPGTRLLVL.

This clonotype was observed a few times. This chain uses TRBV5-1 with TRBJ2-2, with D maybe TRBD2 (6 bases). CDR1 and CDR2 from the germline V gene are SGHRS and YFSETQ. The germline V and J ends were trimmed by 0 bases and 4 bases, with 13 bases remaining between them. There are 16 residues in the CDR3. The CDR3 loop is CASSLEAGLTTGELFF. DNA for the CDR3: TGCGCCAGCAGCTTGGAGGCGGGACTGACCACCGGGGAGCTGTTTTTT.

This clonotype was recorded a few times. The chain uses TRBV5-8 and TRBJ1-5; D gene ambiguous. V was pared by 5 bases and J by 13 bases, with 16 bases between. The germline gives CDR1 SGHTS, CDR2 YDEGEE. The CDR3 consists of 12 residues. The CDR3 DNA is TGTGCCAGCAGTCTTGCAAGGGCTGCACAGCATTTT. Its protein product is CASSLARAAQHF.

V usage is TRBV6-1 and J usage is TRBJ2-1; no reliable D call. Trimming shortened V by 6 bases and J by 2 bases, and 8 bases separated the two germline ends. The CDR3 is made up of 13 amino acids. Germline loops: CDR1 MNHNS, CDR2 SASEGT. The CDR3 reads CASSTSPYNEQFF. For the CDR3, the DNA is TGTGCCAGCAGCACTTCCCCCTACAATGAGCAGTTCTTC.

The V gene is TRBV5-1, the J gene TRBJ1-1; TRBD1 aligns across 9 bases. V lost 4 bases and J lost 4; bases outside the gene matches: 8. CDR3 length: 15 residues. Per germline, CDR1 SGHRS and CDR2 YFSETQ. For the CDR3, the DNA is TGCGCCAGCAGCCCCGGGACAGGGTTCGGCACTGAAGCTTTCTTT. Amino acid sequence: CASSPGTGFGTEAFF.

This clonotype was seen ten or more times. The chain carries TRBV28 and TRBJ1-1, with TRBD1 matching over 7 bases. The CDR3 has 16 amino acids. Germline loops: CDR1 MDHEN, CDR2 SYDVKM. V lost 5 bases and J lost 2; bases outside the gene matches: 11. The CDR3 DNA sequence: TGTGCCAGCAGTCCCCAGGGGGGGGGGAGAAACACTGAAGCTTTCTTT. Translating it yields CASSPQGGGRNTEAFF.

Many counts were recorded for this clonotype. This chain's CDR3 is CASSQTGQETQYF. DNA of the CDR3: TGTGCCAGCAGCCAAACGGGACAAGAGACCCAGTACTTC. The rearrangement links TRBV11-2 to TRBJ2-5, with TRBD2 as a possible D gene (5 bases). Per the germline V gene, CDR1 is SGHAT and CDR2 is FQNNGV. Trimming took off 5 bases at V and 2 bases at J, with 9 bases between the two ends. CDR3 length equals 13 residues. Full variable domain (missing parts from reference TRBV11-2 and TRBJ2-5): EAGVAQSPRYKIIEKRQSVAFWCNPISGHATLYWYQQILGQGPKLLIQFQNNGVVDDSQLPKDRFSAERLKGVDSTLKIQPAKLEDSAVYLCASSQTGQETQYFGPGTRLLVL.